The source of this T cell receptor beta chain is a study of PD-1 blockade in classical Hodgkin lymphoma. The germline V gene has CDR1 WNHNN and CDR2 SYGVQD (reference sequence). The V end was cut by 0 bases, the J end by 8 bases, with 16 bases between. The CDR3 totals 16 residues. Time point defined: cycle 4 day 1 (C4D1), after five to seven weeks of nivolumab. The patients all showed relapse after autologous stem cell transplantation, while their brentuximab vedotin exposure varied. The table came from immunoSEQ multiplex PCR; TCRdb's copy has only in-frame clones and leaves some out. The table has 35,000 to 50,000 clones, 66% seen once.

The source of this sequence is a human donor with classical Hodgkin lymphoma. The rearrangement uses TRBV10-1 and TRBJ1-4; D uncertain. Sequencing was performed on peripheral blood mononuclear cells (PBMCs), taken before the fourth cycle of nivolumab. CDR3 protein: CASSESKAGGKEKLFF. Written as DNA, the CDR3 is TGCGCCAGCAGTGAGTCAAAGGCCGGCGGAAAGGAAAAACTGTTTTTT.